This passage covers 28 T cell receptor beta chains from one sample sequenced in a study of shared clonotypes between healthy human individuals. Libraries were prepared by immunoSEQ multiplex PCR; TCRdb keeps only in-frame clonotypes and omits some of them. Of about 1,500,000 clones detected, roughly 96% appear once; the ten largest clones hold 1.2%. Sequenced material: naive CD4+ T cells sorted from blood. Subset given: CD45RA+ positively selected. Source of these receptors: a young man in good health.

This clone was observed a single time. This sequence joins TRBV5-1 and TRBJ2-2; weak D call: TRBD2 (5 bases). V shed 4 bases and J shed 3 bases, with 16 bases lying between them. CDR1 is SGHRS, CDR2 YFSETQ, per germline. This CDR3 is built from 16 residues. The CDR3 sequence is CASSPLPGSDTGELFF. For the CDR3, the DNA is TGCGCCAGCAGCCCCCTGCCGGGGTCGGACACCGGGGAGCTGTTTTTT.

The chain joins TRBV5-6 to TRBJ1-3; unclear D gene. The germline V gene encodes CDR1 SGHDT and CDR2 YYEEEE. The CDR3 loop spans 16 amino acids. Trimming shortened V by 0 bases and J by 2 bases, and 12 bases separated the two germline ends. This CDR3 is CASSLEYLLPGNTIYF. In DNA, the CDR3 is TGTGCCAGCAGCTTGGAGTACCTTCTCCCTGGAAACACCATATATTTT.

This chain links TRBV2 with TRBJ2-5; the D is unclear. This CDR3 has 13 amino acids. Germline lookup yields CDR1 SNHLY and CDR2 FYNNEI. V was shortened by 7 bases and J by 0 bases, with 9 bases between the two germline ends. The CDR3 sequence: CASIFRDQETQYF. CDR3 nucleotide sequence: TGTGCCAGCATATTCCGGGACCAAGAGACCCAGTACTTC.

The V call is TRBV7-9, the J call TRBJ2-6, with unresolved D. V was trimmed by 7 bases and J by 4 bases, leaving 11 bases between them. From germline, CDR1 is SEHNR and CDR2 FQNEAQ (reference sequence). There are 14 residues in the CDR3. The CDR3 bases are TGTGCCAGCACCTCCAGGTCAGGGGCCAACGTCCTGACTTTC. Protein sequence: CASTSRSGANVLTF.

The rearrangement joins TRBV2 to TRBJ1-1; 9 bases align to TRBD1. The germline gives CDR1 SNHLY, CDR2 FYNNEI. The CDR3 consists of 14 residues. The V segment lost 5 bases and the J segment 5 bases; nucleotides outside the gene matches: 6. CDR3 in amino acids: CASSIRTGETEAFF. The CDR3 DNA reads TGTGCCAGCAGTATCAGGACAGGGGAGACTGAAGCTTTCTTT.

V usage is TRBV28 and J usage is TRBJ1-2, with unresolved D. This CDR3 spans 14 amino acids. Germline lookup yields CDR1 MDHEN and CDR2 SYDVKM. V was cut by 4 bases and J by 3 bases, with 12 bases left in between. The CDR3 loop reads CASSSPWSDYGYTF. In DNA form, the CDR3 reads TGTGCCAGCAGTTCACCCTGGTCGGACTATGGCTACACCTTC.

This chain uses TRBV7-9 with TRBJ1-1, with 8 nucleotides matching TRBD1. The CDR3 loop spans 15 amino acids. Germline V CDR1 and CDR2: SEHNR, FQNEAQ (reference sequence). Trimming cost V 5 bases and J 8 bases; bases outside gene matches: 13. The CDR3 DNA is TGTGCCAGCAGCAAGGACAGGGCAAACTTTCTGGAAGCTTTCTTT. Its protein is CASSKDRANFLEAFF.

The chain recombines TRBV5-1 with TRBJ2-7; TRBD2 aligns across 8 bases. CDR1 and CDR2 (germline): SGHRS, YFSETQ. The CDR3 runs to 16 residues. V gave up 2 bases and J gave up 3 bases; unmatched junction bases: 10. The CDR3 DNA is TGCGCCAGCAGCTTCCGTCGGGGGGGCGCACTCTACGAGCAGTACTTC. Translated, it gives CASSFRRGGALYEQYF.

The genes are TRBV7-8 and TRBJ2-5; 7 nucleotides match TRBD2. J was trimmed by 5 bases and V by 7 bases; bases with no gene match: 16. This CDR3 has 16 residues. Looked up from germline, CDR1 is SGHVS and CDR2 is FQNEAQ. CDR3 sequence (DNA): TGTGCCAGCACCGAGATACCTAGCGGCTCGTGGGAGACCCAGTACTTC. Translation gives CASTEIPSGSWETQYF.

The chain links TRBV6-6 to TRBJ2-1; D gene unclear. From germline, CDR1 is MNHNY and CDR2 SVGAGI (reference sequence). The V end lost 3 bases, the J end lost 8 bases, and 17 bases lay between the germline ends. The CDR3 totals 15 residues. CDR3 sequence (DNA): TGTGCCAGCAGTTATCAGACAAGGGATGGCGATGAGCAGTTCTTC. Translation: CASSYQTRDGDEQFF.

The chain recombines TRBV7-9 with TRBJ1-1, with 10 positions matching TRBD1. The CDR3 is made up of 18 amino acids. The V segment lost 5 bases and the J segment 1 base; nucleotides outside the gene matches: 13. Germline-derived CDR1 and CDR2 are SEHNR and FQNEAQ (reference sequence). CDR3 amino acids: CASSQSRDRGGSNTEAFF. For the CDR3, the DNA is TGTGCCAGCAGCCAGTCCCGGGACAGGGGAGGATCGAACACTGAAGCTTTCTTT. Full variable domain (rest looked up from reference TRBV7-9 and TRBJ1-1): DTGVSQNPRHKITKRGQNVTFRCDPISEHNRLYWYRQTLGQGPEFLTYFQNEAQLEKSRLLSDRFSAERPKGSFSTLEIQRTEQGDSAMYLCASSQSRDRGGSNTEAFFGQGTRLTVV.

The chain joins TRBV7-3 to TRBJ1-1; D uncertain. This CDR3 comprises 13 residues. Trimming took off 2 bases at V and 6 bases at J, with 10 bases between the two ends. Germline V gives CDR1 SGHTA, CDR2 FQGTGA. Written as DNA, the CDR3 is TGTGCCAGCAGCTTATCGGGTAGGGCTGAAGCTTTCTTT. Translated, it gives CASSLSGRAEAFF.

The V and J genes are TRBV6-6 and TRBJ2-7; no clear D gene. Germline CDR1 MNHNY, CDR2 SVGAGI (reference sequence). The CDR3 covers 15 residues. Deletions cut 2 bases from V and 5 bases from J, with 16 bases between. The CDR3 sequence: CASSYAPRAPHEQYF. CDR3 DNA: TGTGCCAGCAGTTACGCGCCGCGAGCACCCCACGAGCAGTACTTC.

The CDR3 loop is CASMSTGTVPYGYTF. DNA of the CDR3: TGTGCCAGTATGAGTACAGGGACAGTTCCCTATGGCTACACCTTC. The chain recombines TRBV19 with TRBJ1-2; 7 bases align to TRBD1. CDR1 is LNHDA and CDR2 is SQIVND in the germline V gene (reference sequence). V was pared by 7 bases and J by 4 bases, with 12 bases of the junction left unmatched. The length of the CDR3 is 15 residues.

The chain joins TRBV5-6 to TRBJ2-2; D possibly uses TRBD1 or TRBD2 (5 bases each). Germline CDR1 and CDR2: SGHDT and YYEEEE. The V end lost 4 bases, the J end lost 1 base, and 11 bases lay between the germline ends. CDR3 length: 15 amino acids. CDR3 in DNA: TGTGCCAGCAGCACCGGGACGTGGAACACCGGGGAGCTGTTTTTT. Amino acids: CASSTGTWNTGELFF.

The V gene is TRBV7-8, the J gene TRBJ1-5; D remains unclear. The CDR3 covers 14 residues. Germline V gene lookup returns CDR1 SGHVS and CDR2 FQNEAQ. V was clipped by 2 bases and J by 3 bases, with 8 bases between them. In DNA form, the CDR3 reads TGTGCCAGCAGCTTAAGGTGGCCCAATCAGCCCCAGCATTTT. Protein product: CASSLRWPNQPQHF.

The chain links TRBV10-3 to TRBJ2-3; D is perhaps TRBD1 or TRBD2 (5 bases each). Germline lookup yields CDR1 ENHRY and CDR2 SYGVKD. This CDR3 has 13 residues. Trimming removed 6 bases at V and 3 bases at J, with 10 bases between. The CDR3 loop is CAISAEGTDTQYF. CDR3 nucleotides: TGTGCCATCAGCGCCGAGGGGACAGATACGCAGTATTTT.

The chain uses TRBV28 and TRBJ1-1; D call uncertain. Germline loops: CDR1 MDHEN, CDR2 SYDVKM. The germline V and J ends were trimmed by 5 bases and 0 bases, with 16 bases remaining between them. This CDR3 contains 16 residues. As DNA, the CDR3 is TGTGCCAGCAGTAGCTCCGGGAACATCATGAACACTGAAGCTTTCTTT. Encoded protein: CASSSSGNIMNTEAFF.

This clone was counted once. The chain's CDR3 is CASRDPDAGELFF. The CDR3 DNA follows: TGTGCCAGCCGGGACCCAGACGCTGGGGAGCTGTTTTTT. This chain uses TRBV10-3 with TRBJ2-2; perhaps D is TRBD1 or TRBD2 (5 bases each). V lost 10 bases and J 8 bases, leaving 17 bases between the germline ends. There are 13 residues in the CDR3. The germline CDR1 and CDR2 sequences are ENHRY and SYGVKD.

The rearrangement uses TRBV10-1 and TRBJ2-1; a weak D match, TRBD2 (6 bases). The CDR3 is made up of 15 amino acids. With 8 bases removed from V and 9 bases from J, the gap between germline ends came to 23 bases. The germline CDR1 and CDR2 sequences are WNHNN and SYGVQD (reference sequence). Written as DNA, the CDR3 is TGCGCCAGCGGATCTACTGCGGGATACTCGGGTGAGCAGTTCTTC. Translation gives CASGSTAGYSGEQFF.

This sequence joins TRBV7-8 and TRBJ1-2, with TRBD1 identical over 7 bases. The CDR3 totals 14 residues. The germline gives CDR1 SGHVS, CDR2 FQNEAQ. J was trimmed by 4 bases and V by 4 bases; bases with no gene match: 6. The CDR3 DNA reads as TGTGCCAGCAGCTCCTTTGGACAGGCCTATGGCTACACCTTC. It encodes CASSSFGQAYGYTF.

This sequence joins TRBV10-3 and TRBJ2-1; maybe TRBD2 (6 bases). The CDR3 totals 13 residues. Germline V gene data show CDR1 as ENHRY and CDR2 as SYGVKD. V lost 10 bases and J lost 7, with 17 bases in between. CDR3 bases: TGTGCCAGGGTTGGCGGGATGAGGAATGAGCAGTTCTTC. Its protein is CARVGGMRNEQFF.

The V and J genes are TRBV18 and TRBJ2-7; D unclear. Deletions cut 3 bases from V and 2 bases from J, with 11 bases between. CDR3 length: 14 amino acids. Per the germline V gene, CDR1 is KGHSH and CDR2 is LQKENI. This CDR3 reads CASSPGRITYEQYF. For the CDR3, the DNA is TGTGCCAGCTCACCCGGACGTATAACCTACGAGCAGTACTTC.

The V gene is TRBV21-1, the J gene TRBJ2-3; TRBD2, as called in the table, went unchecked against the DNA. TRBV21-1 is classified as a pseudogene. This CDR3 is 14 amino acids long. The DNA of the CDR3 is TGTGCCAGTGGCCTGAAGCGGGGGTCCCATACGCAGTATTTT. The encoded protein is CASGLKRGSHTQYF.

The chain employs TRBV29-1 and TRBJ2-7; 8 bases fit TRBD2. The CDR3 is made up of 14 amino acids. The germline V gene has CDR1 SQVTM and CDR2 ANQGSEA. V trimming: 5 bases; J trimming: 6 bases; junction bases outside the gene matches: 12. In DNA, the CDR3 is TGCAGCGTTCGGGGGGGCAGACTAGACGGCGAGCAGTACTTC. Residues: CSVRGGRLDGEQYF.

About this clone: Within the sample, other DNA sequences also encode this same CDR3. The V gene is TRBV9, the J gene TRBJ2-7; no clear D gene. Germline V gives CDR1 SGDLS, CDR2 YYNGEE. This CDR3 is built from 14 residues. Trimming left V 0 bases short and J 0 bases short, with 7 bases between. This CDR3 is CASSVGTDSYEQYF. DNA of the CDR3: TGTGCCAGCAGCGTAGGCACGGACTCCTACGAGCAGTACTTC.

The chain uses TRBV28 and TRBJ2-7, with TRBD1 matching 8 bases. The CDR3 extends over 16 amino acids. CDR1 and CDR2 from the germline V gene are MDHEN and SYDVKM. Germline trimming cut 5 bases from V and 3 bases from J; bases unmatched to any gene: 12. For the CDR3, the DNA is TGTGCCAGCAGTCTAGGTCAGGGGGCGATTATCTACGAGCAGTACTTC. This codes for CASSLGQGAIIYEQYF.

This sequence joins TRBV5-4 and TRBJ2-1, with D possibly being TRBD1 (5 bases). In germline, CDR1 is SGHNT, CDR2 YYREEE (reference sequence). The germline V and J ends were trimmed by 0 bases and 7 bases, with 11 bases remaining between them. CDR3 length: 14 residues. CDR3 DNA: TGTGCCAGCAGCTTGGTTGCAGGGATGAATGAGCAGTTCTTC. This codes for CASSLVAGMNEQFF. The full variable domain, completed using reference TRBV5-4 and TRBJ2-1, is ETGVTQSPTHLIKTRGQQVTLRCSSQSGHNTVSWYQQALGQGPQFIFQYYREEENGRGNFPPRFSGLQFPNYSSELNVNALELDDSALYLCASSLVAGMNEQFFGPGTRLTVL.